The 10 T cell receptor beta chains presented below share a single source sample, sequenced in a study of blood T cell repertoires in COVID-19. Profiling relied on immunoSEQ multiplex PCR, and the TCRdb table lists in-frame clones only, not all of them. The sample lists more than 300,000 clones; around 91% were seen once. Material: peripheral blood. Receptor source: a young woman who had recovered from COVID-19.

CDR3 nucleotide sequence: TGTGCCACCAGCATTAGCGGGAGGGGCGTTGGCAATGAGCAGTTCTTC. Its translation is CATSISGRGVGNEQFF. The chain combines TRBV15 with TRBJ2-1, with 11 bases matching TRBD2. Germline V gene sequence: CDR1 LNHNV, CDR2 YYDKDF (reference sequence). This CDR3 has 16 residues. Unmatched junction bases numbered 8, after V lost 4 bases and J lost 6 bases.

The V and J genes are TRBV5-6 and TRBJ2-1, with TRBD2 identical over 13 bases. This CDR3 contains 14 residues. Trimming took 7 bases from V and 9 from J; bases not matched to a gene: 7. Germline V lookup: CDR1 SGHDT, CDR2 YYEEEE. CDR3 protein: CASQLAGGQGEQFF. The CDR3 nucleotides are TGTGCCAGCCAACTAGCGGGAGGGCAGGGTGAGCAGTTCTTC. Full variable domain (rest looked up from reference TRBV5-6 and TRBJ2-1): DAGVTQSPTHLIKTRGQQVTLRCSPKSGHDTVSWYQQALGQGPQFIFQYYEEEERQRGNFPDRFSGHQFPNYSSELNVNALLLGDSALYLCASQLAGGQGEQFFGPGTRLTVL.

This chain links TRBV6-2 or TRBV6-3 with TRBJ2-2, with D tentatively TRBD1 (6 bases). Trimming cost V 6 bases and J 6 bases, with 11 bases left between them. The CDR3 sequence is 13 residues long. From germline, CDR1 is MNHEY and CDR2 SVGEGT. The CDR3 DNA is TGTGCCAGCAGCCCACAGGGACCCGGGGAGCTGTTTTTT. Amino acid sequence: CASSPQGPGELFF.

In DNA form, the CDR3 reads TGTGCCAGCTCACTTAACAGGGGGCAAGCTGATGAAAAACTGTTTTTT. Protein: CASSLNRGQADEKLFF. The rearrangement uses TRBV18 and TRBJ1-4; TRBD1 aligns across 9 bases. The ends lost 4 bases at V and 6 bases at J; junction bases unmatched: 9. Germline CDR1 and CDR2: KGHSH and LQKENI. The CDR3 spans 16 residues.

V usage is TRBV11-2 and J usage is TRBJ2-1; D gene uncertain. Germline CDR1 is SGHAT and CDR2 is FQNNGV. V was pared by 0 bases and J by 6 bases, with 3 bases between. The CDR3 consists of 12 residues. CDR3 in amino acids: CASSLESNEQFF. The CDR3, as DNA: TGTGCCAGCAGCTTAGAGAGCAATGAGCAGTTCTTC.

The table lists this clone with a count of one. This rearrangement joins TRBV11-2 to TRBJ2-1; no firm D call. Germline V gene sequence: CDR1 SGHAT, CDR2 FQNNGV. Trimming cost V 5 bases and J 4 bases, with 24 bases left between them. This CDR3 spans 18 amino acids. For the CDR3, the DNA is TGTGCCAGCAGCCGCCGAAGTTGGGTTAGCTTTGGGTACAATGAGCAGTTCTTC. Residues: CASSRRSWVSFGYNEQFF.

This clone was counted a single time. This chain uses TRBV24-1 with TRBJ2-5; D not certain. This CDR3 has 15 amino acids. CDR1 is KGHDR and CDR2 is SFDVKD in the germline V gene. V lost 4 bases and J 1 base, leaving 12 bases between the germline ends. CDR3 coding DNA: TGTGCCACCAGTGACCCGACACAGACCCAAGAGACCCAGTACTTC. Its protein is CATSDPTQTQETQYF.

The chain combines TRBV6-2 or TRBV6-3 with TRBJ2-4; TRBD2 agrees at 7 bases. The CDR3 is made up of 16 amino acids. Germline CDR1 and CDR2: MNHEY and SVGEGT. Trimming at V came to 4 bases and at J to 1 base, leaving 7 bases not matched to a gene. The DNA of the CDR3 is TGTGCCAGCAGTTGGGGAGGGGTTAGGGCCAAAAACATTCAGTACTTC. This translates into CASSWGGVRAKNIQYF.

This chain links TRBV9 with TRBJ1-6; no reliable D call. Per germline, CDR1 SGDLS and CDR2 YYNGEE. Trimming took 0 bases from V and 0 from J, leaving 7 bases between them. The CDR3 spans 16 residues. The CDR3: CASSVGGSSYNSPLHF. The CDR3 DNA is TGTGCCAGCAGCGTAGGAGGGAGCTCCTATAATTCACCCCTCCACTTT.

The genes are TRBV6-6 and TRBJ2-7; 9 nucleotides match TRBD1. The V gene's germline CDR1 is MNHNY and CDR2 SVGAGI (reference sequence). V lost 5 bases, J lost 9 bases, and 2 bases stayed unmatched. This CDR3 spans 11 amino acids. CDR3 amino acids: CASSTGGTQYV. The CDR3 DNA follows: TGTGCCAGCAGTACAGGGGGCACGCAGTACGTC.